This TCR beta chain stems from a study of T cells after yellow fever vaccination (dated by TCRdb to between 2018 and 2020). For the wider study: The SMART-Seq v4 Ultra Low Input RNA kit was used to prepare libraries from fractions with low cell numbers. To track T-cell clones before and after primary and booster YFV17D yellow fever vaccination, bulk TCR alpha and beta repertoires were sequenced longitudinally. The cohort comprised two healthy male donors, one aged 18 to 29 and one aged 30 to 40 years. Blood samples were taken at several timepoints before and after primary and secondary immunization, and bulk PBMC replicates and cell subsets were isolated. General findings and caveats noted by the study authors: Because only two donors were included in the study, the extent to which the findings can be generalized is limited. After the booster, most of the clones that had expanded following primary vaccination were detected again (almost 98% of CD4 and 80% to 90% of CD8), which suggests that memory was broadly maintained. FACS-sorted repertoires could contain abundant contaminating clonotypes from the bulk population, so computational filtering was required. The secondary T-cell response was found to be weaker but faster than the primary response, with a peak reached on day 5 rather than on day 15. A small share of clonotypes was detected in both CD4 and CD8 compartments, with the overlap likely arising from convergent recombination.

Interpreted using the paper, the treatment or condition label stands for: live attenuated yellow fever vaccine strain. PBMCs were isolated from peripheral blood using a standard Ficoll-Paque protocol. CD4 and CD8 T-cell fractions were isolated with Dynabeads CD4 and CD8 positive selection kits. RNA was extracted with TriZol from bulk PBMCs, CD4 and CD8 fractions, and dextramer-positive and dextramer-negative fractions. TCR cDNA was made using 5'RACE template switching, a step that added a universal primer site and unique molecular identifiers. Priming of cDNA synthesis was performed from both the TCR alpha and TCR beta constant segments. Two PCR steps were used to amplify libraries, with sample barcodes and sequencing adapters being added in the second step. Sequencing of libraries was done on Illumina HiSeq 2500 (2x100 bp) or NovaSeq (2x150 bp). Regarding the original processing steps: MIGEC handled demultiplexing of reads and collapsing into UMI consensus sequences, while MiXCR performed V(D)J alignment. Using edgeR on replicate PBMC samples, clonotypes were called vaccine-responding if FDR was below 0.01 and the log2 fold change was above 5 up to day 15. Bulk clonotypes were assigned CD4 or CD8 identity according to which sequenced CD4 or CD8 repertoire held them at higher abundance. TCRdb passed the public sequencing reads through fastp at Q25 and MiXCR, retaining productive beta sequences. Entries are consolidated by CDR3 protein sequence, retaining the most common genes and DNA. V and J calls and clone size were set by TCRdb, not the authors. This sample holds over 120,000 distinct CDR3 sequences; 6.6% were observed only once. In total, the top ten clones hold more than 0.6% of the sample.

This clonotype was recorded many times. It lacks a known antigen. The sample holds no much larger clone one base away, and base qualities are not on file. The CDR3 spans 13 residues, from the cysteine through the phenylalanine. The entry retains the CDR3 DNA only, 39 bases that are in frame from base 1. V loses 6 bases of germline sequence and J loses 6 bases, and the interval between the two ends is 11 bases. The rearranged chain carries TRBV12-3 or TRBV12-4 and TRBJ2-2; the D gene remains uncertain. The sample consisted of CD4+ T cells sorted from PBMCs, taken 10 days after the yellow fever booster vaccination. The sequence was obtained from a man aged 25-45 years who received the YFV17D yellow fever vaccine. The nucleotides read TGTGCCAGCAGAGAACTTGGTCCCGGGGAGCTGTTTTTT. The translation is CASRELGPGELFF.